These 3 T cell receptor beta chains share one sample of origin, sequenced in a study of T cell responses to AZD1222 COVID-19 vaccine. Method: immunoSEQ multiplex PCR; TCRdb's copy keeps in-frame clones and lacks some. The sample has about 93,000 clones, roughly 91% seen once. The specimen comprised peripheral blood, sampled on day 0 of MenACWY control vaccination. The receptors originated from an adult in good health.

The chain uses TRBV6-7 and TRBJ1-3; the match to TRBD1 covers 8 bases. TRBV6-7 is identified as an open reading frame with a role that is uncertain. The V segment lost 7 bases and the J segment 0 bases; nucleotides outside the gene matches: 5. The CDR3 runs to 15 residues. The CDR3 reads CASNTGGVSGNTIYF. The CDR3 coding sequence is TGTGCCAGCAATACAGGGGGAGTCTCTGGAAACACCATATATTTT.

The V and J genes are TRBV18 and TRBJ1-2, with D uncertain. Germline-derived CDR1 and CDR2 are KGHSH and LQKENI. V was pared by 2 bases and J by 2 bases, with 9 bases between. The CDR3 covers 14 residues. The CDR3 spells CASSPEGLNYGYTF. The CDR3 bases are TGTGCCAGCTCACCAGAGGGCCTGAACTATGGCTACACCTTC.

The chain links TRBV18 to TRBJ1-5, with D perhaps matching TRBD1 (6 bases). There are 18 residues in the CDR3. V was cut by 3 bases and J by 0 bases, with 18 bases left in between. Germline V gene data show CDR1 as KGHSH and CDR2 as LQKENI. CDR3 sequence (DNA): TGTGCCAGCTCACCGGGAGGGGGGGTCGGCGATAGCAATCAGCCCCAGCATTTT. It specifies CASSPGGGVGDSNQPQHF. Full variable domain (remainder filled in from reference TRBV18 and TRBJ1-5): NAGVMQNPRHLVRRRGQEARLRCSPMKGHSHVYWYRQLPEEGLKFMVYLQKENIIDESGMPKERFSAEFPKEGPSILRIQQVVRGDSAAYFCASSPGGGVGDSNQPQHFGDGTRLSIL.